This TCR beta chain was retrieved from a study of spatial heterogeneity in lung cancer (dated 2019 in TCRdb). Background on the whole study: Beta-chain transcripts were consistently detected in greater numbers than alpha-chain transcripts, which likely reflected higher beta-chain transcript abundance. Both alpha and beta chains were TCR-sequenced in 200 to 250 tumor regions, under 85 matched nontumor lung samples and 56 PBMC samples obtained at surgery. In non-small cell lung cancer, the study quantitatively compared TCR alpha and beta repertoires across several tumor regions, matched nontumor lung, and blood. Nonsynonymous mutation counts, determined by whole-exome sequencing of tumor tissue, were related to features of the TCR repertoire. In the raw uncorrected reads, each unique combination of TCR and UMI appeared more than ten times on average. Findings and caveats that apply to the study as a whole: Confirming at a functional level the hypothesis that regional TCRs recognize regional mutations was considered to require additional single-cell paired TCR alpha and beta sequencing. Ubiquitous expanded tumor TCRs were detected in blood more often at tumor resection than at routine follow-up.

The time point label here, explained by the study, means: sample taken at primary tumor resection. TCR sequencing used whole RNA extracted from tumor and nontumor lung tissue, or from cryopreserved PBMC samples, without cell sorting. Samples were obtained from 65 to 90 patients with early-stage, untreated non-small cell lung cancer from the lung TRACERx cohort. Only patients with enough RNA available from two or more tumor regions were chosen for TCR sequencing. From the cysteine up to the phenylalanine, the CDR3 has a length of 14 residues. The sequence is cut down to CDR3 DNA, 42 bases in frame from base 1. Via the germline V gene, CDR1 is KGHSH and CDR2 LQKENI. V loses 0 bases, J loses 6 bases, and the germline ends lie 12 bases apart. This clonotype was recorded at least ten times. It has no known antigen specificity. Base qualities are not recorded, but no much larger clone differs from it by a single base.

The method behind the library was 5' RACE. The reads were generated on a NextSeq 500. The TCR library protocol attached a unique molecular identifier to each TCR cDNA molecule to allow correction of PCR and sequencing errors. For the original study's pipeline: Decombinator tools were used for TCR identification, UMI-based error correction and CDR3 extraction. Expanded TCRs were defined as those above a frequency of 2 per 1,000, corresponding to the top 1% of the tumor frequency distribution. Rényi diversity was computed with the R vegan package after subsampling each repertoire 100 times to 5,000 TCRs. To build CDR3 similarity networks, amino acid triplet string-kernel similarity was used, and CDR3s were connected when their pairwise similarity was above 0.82. TCRdb redid the processing of the public reads, applying fastp at Q25 and MiXCR, and retained in-frame beta chains. Identical CDR3 proteins give one entry, which carries the most common genes and DNA. The V and J calls reflect TCRdb's pipeline rather than the authors' work. The sample yields 45,000 to 55,000 distinct CDR3 sequences; over 4.5% were counted once. The ten top clones hold over 8.5% of the sample.

Recombination joined TRBV18 with TRBJ2-7, with no confidently assigned D gene. The receptor's source is a male donor with early-stage non-small cell lung cancer. The specimen was PBMCs, collected at surgery. The DNA reads TGTGCCAGCTCACCACCCCGCCAGGCCCTCGAGCAGTACTTC. It encodes CASSPPRQALEQYF.